Listed here is a single TCR beta chain. Its antigen is not identified. This CDR3 comprises 16 residues. The germline CDR1 and CDR2 sequences are SEHNR and FQNEAQ (reference sequence). After removal of 2 bases from V and 5 bases from J, the junction contained 8 bases not matched to a gene. Treatment given: roughly 19 received Ad26.COV2.S at low or high dose, single or two shots; roughly five received placebo; per-sample allocation not given. Collection of the samples took place on day 63 after the first injection of vaccine or placebo. Assay used: immunoSEQ multiplex PCR; TCRdb lists only in-frame clones, some missing. The sample includes 350,000 to 500,000 clones, 75% to 95% of them seen just once. These data come from a study of Ad26.COV2.S vaccination and SARS-CoV-2 variants. Whole-study findings and limits: Vaccine and placebo recipients had comparable breadth of non-spike TCRs. In vaccinated individuals, spike-specific CD8+ and CD4+ T cell responses reportedly displayed substantial breadth.

The chain recombines TRBV7-9 with TRBJ2-3; 9 bases are shared with TRBD2. The source was peripheral blood, collected in a trial of Ad26.COV2.S vaccine versus placebo. The receptor was isolated from a person aged 18-60 years who received the Ad26.COV2.S COVID-19 vaccine or a placebo. CDR3 DNA sequence: TGTGCCAGCAGCTTAATTCGGCGGGAGGGCCTAGATACGCAGTATTTT. Translating gives CASSLIRREGLDTQYF.